This TCR beta chain was sequenced in a study of T cell responses to AZD1222 COVID-19 vaccine. The CDR3 covers 13 residues. Between the trimmed V and J ends, which lost 2 bases and 3 bases, there was a span of 7 bases. Using immunoSEQ multiplex PCR, the repertoire was profiled, and TCRdb retains in-frame clones only, with some absent. The sample has around 100,000 clones; less than 90% are singletons. This sequence originates from an adult in good health. The sample in question was peripheral blood, obtained on day 0 of AZD1222 vaccination. The rearrangement links TRBV12-3 or TRBV12-4 to TRBJ2-5; D remains unclear. As DNA, the CDR3 is TGTGCCAGCAGTTTAATGCCAGAAGAGACCCAGTACTTC. Its protein is CASSLMPEETQYF.